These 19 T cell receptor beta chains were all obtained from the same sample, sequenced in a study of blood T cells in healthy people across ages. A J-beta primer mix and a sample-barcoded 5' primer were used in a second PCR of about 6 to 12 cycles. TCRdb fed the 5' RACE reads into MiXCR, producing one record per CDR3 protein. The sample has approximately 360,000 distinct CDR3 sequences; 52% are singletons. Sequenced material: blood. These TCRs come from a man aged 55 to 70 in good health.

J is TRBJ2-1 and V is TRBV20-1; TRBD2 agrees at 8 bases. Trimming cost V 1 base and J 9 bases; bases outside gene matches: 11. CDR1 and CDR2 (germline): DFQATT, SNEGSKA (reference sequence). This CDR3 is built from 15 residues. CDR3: CSARGEVSGSGEQFF. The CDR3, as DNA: TGCAGTGCTAGAGGGGAGGTCAGCGGGAGCGGTGAGCAGTTCTTC.

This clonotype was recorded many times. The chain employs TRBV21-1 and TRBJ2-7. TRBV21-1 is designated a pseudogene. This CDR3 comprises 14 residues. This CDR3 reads CASSNYWHSSEQYF. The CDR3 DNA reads TGTGCCAGCAGCAACTACTGGCATTCCTCCGAGCAGTACTTC.

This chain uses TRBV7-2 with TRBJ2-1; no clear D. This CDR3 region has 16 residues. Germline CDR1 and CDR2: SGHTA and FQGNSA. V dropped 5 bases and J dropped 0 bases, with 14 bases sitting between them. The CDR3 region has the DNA TGTGCCAGCAGCCTCGGACCGGACGTCTCCTACAATGAGCAGTTCTTC. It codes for CASSLGPDVSYNEQFF.

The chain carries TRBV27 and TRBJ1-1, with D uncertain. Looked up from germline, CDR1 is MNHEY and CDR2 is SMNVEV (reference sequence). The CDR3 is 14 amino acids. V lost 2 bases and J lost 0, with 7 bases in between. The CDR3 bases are TGTGCCAGCAGTTTAAATTGGTTGAACACTGAAGCTTTCTTT. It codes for CASSLNWLNTEAFF.

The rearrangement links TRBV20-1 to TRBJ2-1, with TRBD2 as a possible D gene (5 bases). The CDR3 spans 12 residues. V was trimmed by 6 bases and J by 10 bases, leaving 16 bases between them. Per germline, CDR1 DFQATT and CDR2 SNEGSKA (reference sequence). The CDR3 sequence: CSAFLRATEQFF. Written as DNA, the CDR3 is TGCAGTGCCTTCCTGCGGGCTACCGAGCAGTTCTTC.

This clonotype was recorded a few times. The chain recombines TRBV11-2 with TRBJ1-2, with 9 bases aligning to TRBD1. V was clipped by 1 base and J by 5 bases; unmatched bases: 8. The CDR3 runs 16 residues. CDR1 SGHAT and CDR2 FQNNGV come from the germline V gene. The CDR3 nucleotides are TGTGCCAGCAGCTTAGCCCTGGGACAGGGCGAGTATGGCTACACCTTC. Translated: CASSLALGQGEYGYTF. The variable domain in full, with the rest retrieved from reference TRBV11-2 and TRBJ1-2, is EAGVAQSPRYKIIEKRQSVAFWCNPISGHATLYWYQQILGQGPKLLIQFQNNGVVDDSQLPKDRFSAERLKGVDSTLKIQPAKLEDSAVYLCASSLALGQGEYGYTFGSGTRLTVV.

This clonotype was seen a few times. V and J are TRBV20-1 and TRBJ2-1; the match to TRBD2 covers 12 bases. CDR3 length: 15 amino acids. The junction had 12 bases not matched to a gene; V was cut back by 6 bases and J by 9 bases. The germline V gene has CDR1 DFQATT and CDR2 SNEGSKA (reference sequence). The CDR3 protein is CSAEPTSGRGSEQFF. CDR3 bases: TGCAGTGCCGAACCGACTAGCGGGAGAGGGAGTGAGCAGTTCTTC.

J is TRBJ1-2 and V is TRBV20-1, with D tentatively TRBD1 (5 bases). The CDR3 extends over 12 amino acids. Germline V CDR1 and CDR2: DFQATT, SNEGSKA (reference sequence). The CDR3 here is CRPDGTLDGYTF. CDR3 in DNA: TGCAGGCCAGACGGGACCCTAGATGGCTACACCTTC.

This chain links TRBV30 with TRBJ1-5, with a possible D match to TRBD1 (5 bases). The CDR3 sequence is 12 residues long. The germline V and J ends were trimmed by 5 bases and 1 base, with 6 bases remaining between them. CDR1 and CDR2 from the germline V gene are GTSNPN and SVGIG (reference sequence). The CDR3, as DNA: TGTGCCTGGGGGGACAGCAATCAGCCCCAGCATTTT. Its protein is CAWGDSNQPQHF.

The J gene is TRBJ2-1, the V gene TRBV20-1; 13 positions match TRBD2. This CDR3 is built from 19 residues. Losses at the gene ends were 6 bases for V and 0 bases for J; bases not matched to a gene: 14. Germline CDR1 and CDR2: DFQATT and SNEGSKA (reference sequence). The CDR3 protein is CSAVAGTSGMYSSYNEQFF. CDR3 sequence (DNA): TGCAGTGCCGTTGCCGGGACTAGCGGGATGTACAGCTCCTACAATGAGCAGTTCTTC.

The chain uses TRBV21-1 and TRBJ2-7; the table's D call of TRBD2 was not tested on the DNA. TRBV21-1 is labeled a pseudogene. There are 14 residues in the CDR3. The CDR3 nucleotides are TGTGCCGGCAGCAAAGGTCTAGCGGGGTACGAGCAGTACTTC. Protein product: CAGSKGLAGYEQYF.

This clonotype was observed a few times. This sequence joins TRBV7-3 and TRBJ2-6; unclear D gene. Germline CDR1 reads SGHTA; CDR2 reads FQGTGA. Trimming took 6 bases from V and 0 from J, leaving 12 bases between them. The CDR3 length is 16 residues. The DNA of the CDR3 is TGTGCCAGCAGACATGGACCGGGCTCTGGGGCCAACGTCCTGACTTTC. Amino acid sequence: CASRHGPGSGANVLTF.

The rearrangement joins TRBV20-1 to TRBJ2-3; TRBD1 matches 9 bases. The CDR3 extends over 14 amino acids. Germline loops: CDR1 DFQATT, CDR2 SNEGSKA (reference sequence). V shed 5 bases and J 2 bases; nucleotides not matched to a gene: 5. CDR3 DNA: TGCAGTGCTCGGGACAGGGTGCTCACAGATACGCAGTATTTT. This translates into CSARDRVLTDTQYF.

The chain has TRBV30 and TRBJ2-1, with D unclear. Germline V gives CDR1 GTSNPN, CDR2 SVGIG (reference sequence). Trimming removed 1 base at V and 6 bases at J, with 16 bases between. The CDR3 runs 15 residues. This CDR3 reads CAWSDGLIPSNEQFF. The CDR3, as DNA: TGTGCCTGGAGTGACGGCTTGATCCCGTCCAATGAGCAGTTCTTC.

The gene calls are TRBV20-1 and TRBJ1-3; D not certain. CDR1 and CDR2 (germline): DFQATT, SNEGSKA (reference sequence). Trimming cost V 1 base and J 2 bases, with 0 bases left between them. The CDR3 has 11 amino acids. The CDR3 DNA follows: TGCAGTGCTAGAGCTGGAAACACCATATATTTT. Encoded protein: CSARAGNTIYF.

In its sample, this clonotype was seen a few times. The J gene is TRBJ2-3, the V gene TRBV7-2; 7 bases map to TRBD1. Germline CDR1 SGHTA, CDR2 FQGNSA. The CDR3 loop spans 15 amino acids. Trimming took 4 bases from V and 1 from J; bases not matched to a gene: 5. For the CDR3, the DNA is TGTGCCAGCAGCTCCCGACAGGGCGGCACAGATACGCAGTATTTT. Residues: CASSSRQGGTDTQYF.

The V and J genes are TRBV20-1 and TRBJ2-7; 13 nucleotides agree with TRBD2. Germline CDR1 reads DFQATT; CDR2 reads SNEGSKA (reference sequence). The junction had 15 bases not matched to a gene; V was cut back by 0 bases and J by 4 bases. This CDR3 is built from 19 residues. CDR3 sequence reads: CSARDPGLAGEPSWYEQYF. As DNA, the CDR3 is TGCAGTGCTAGAGATCCTGGACTAGCGGGAGAACCTTCTTGGTACGAGCAGTACTTC.

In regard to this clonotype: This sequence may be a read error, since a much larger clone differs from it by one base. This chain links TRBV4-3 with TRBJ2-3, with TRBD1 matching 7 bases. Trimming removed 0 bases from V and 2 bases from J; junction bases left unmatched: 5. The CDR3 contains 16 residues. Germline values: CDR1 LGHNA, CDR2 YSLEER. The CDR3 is CASSQDQGDPTDTQYF. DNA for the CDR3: TGCGCCAGCAGCCAAGATCAGGGGGACCCCACAGATACGCAGTATTTT.

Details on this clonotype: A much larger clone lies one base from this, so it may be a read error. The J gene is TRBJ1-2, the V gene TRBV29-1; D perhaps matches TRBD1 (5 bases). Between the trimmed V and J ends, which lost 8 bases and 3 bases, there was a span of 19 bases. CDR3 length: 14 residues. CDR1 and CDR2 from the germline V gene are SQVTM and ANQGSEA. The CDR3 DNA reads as TGCAGCACACCGCGTCTGACAGCCTACTATGGCTACACCTTC. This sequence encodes CSTPRLTAYYGYTF. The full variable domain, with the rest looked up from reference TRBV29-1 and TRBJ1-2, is SAVISQKPSRDICQRGTSLTIQCQVDSQVTMMFWYRQQPGQSLTLIATANQGSEATYESGFVIDKFPISRPNLTFSTLTVSNMSPEDSSIYLCSTPRLTAYYGYTFGSGTRLTVV.